This T cell receptor (beta chain) originates from a study of blood T cell repertoires in COVID-19. As for the study in general: Collection of acute and convalescent COVID-19 samples took place in the United States, Italy and Spain. PBMCs, B-cell-depleted T cells, or T cells were the source of the cDNA or gDNA that made up the material.

J lost 1 base, V lost 3 bases, and 7 bases had no gene match. CDR1 and CDR2 from the germline V gene are SGHTA and FQGNSA. This CDR3 region has 18 residues. Original analysis: Nucleated cell number was recorded as an estimate derived from reference gene primer amplification. Assay: immunoSEQ multiplex PCR; the TCRdb copy retains only in-frame clones and omits some. D and trimming come from the DNA, and the V and J calls and clone size come from that table. The sample holds tens of thousands of clones; almost 95% are singletons and the top ten take 4.6%. V usage is TRBV7-2 and J usage is TRBJ2-3, with TRBD2 matching 13 bases. The sequenced sample was peripheral blood. The origin of this receptor is a man in his fifties or sixties with active COVID-19. CDR3 bases: TGTGCCAGCAGCTTGACTAGCGGGGGGCCCCTCCGCACAGATACGCAGTATTTT. This codes for CASSLTSGGPLRTDTQYF. The full variable domain, rest sourced from reference TRBV7-2 and TRBJ2-3, is GAGVSQSPSNKVTEKGKDVELRCDPISGHTALYWYRQSLGQGLEFLIYFQGNSAPDKSGLPSDRFSAERTGGSVSTLTIQRTQQEDSAVYLCASSLTSGGPLRTDTQYFGPGTRLTVL.